Sequencing of this T cell receptor (beta chain) was carried out in a study of shared clonotypes between healthy human individuals. Data came from immunoSEQ multiplex PCR; TCRdb stores just in-frame clones and leaves some out. Among about 1.1 million clones listed, about 80% were seen once. Germline CDR1 is SGHRS and CDR2 is YFSETQ. There are 14 residues in the CDR3. Trimming stripped 5 bases from V and 0 bases from J, with 10 bases between. Sample: memory CD4+ T cells from PBMCs. Described subset: CD45RA-negative fraction. This receptor was obtained from a young man in good health. Some clones in this sample may be carry-over from other donors' samples. The chain carries TRBV5-1 and TRBJ2-3, with TRBD2 as a possible D gene (5 bases). CDR3 loop: CASRQRPSTDTQYF. Written as DNA, the CDR3 is TGCGCCAGCAGGCAGCGGCCCAGCACAGATACGCAGTATTTT.